Listed here is a single TCR beta chain. The sample originates from a study of CD8+ T cells in alopecia areata. Extraction and reverse transcription of RNA yielded cDNA as the sequencing template. TCRdb's copy holds only in-frame clones and misses some; the assay was immunoSEQ multiplex PCR. This sample carries about 180,000 clones, approximately 55% of them seen once, and the ten largest clones take 9.5% to 14%. Treatment specified: oral pan-JAK inhibitor, 5-10 mg twice daily. Peripheral blood and lesional scalp punch biopsies came from alopecia areata patients. Germline V gene sequence: CDR1 SNHLY, CDR2 FYNNEI. This CDR3 contains 13 residues. Deletions cut 0 bases from V and 3 bases from J, with 5 bases between.

The chain uses TRBV2 and TRBJ1-1; D is undetermined. The TCR sequence derives from a human donor with alopecia areata. This specimen consisted of CD8+ T cells sorted from blood, obtained at week 24, from a patient treated with tofacitinib. CDR3 sequence (DNA): TGTGCCAGCAGTGAAGCGGTATACACTGAAGCTTTCTTT. Its protein product is CASSEAVYTEAFF. The full variable domain, with the rest looked up from reference TRBV2 and TRBJ1-1, is EPEVTQTPSHQVTQMGQEVILRCVPISNHLYFYWYRQILGQKVEFLVSFYNNEISEKSEIFDDQFSVERPDGSNFTLKIRSTKLEDSAMYFCASSEAVYTEAFFGQGTRLTVV.